This TCR beta chain was recorded in a study of blood T cells in healthy people across ages (dated by TCRdb to about 2015). Concerning the study at large: In model experiments, template switching captured roughly one uniquely barcoded TCR beta cDNA molecule for every two T cells. Four age groups were formed from the donors: young (average around 15 years), middle-aged (around 40), aged (about 62) and long-lived (more than 75). For two donors (one aged 18 to 30 and one aged 80 or older), the study analyzed two additional independent replicas of 1 million unique cDNA reads from the same blood draw. The study measured age-related changes in TCR beta repertoire diversity using deep sequencing normalized with unique cDNA molecular identifiers.

General study outcomes and caveats: The percentage of naive T cells measured by flow cytometry correlated strongly with observed TCR beta diversity. Estimates of total diversity based on one million sequenced T cells were regarded as lower bounds and as underestimates. Conclusive comparison of naive and antigen-experienced compartments was prevented by the profiling of bulk unsorted PBMCs. Compared with the aged group, more naive CD4+ T cells, fewer expanded clones and increased TCR diversity were shown by the long-lived group, suggesting age selection. Observed TCR beta diversity per million T cells fell roughly linearly with age, and a significant reduction was already apparent by age approximately 41. Donor CMV infection status was unknown, potentially confounding age-related changes in expanded clonotypes.

Preparation of the library involved 5' RACE. TCRdb shows the sequencer as Illumina HiSeq 2500. A second PCR of about 6 to 11 cycles was performed with a sample-barcoded 5' primer and a J-beta primer mix. A unique molecular identifier was introduced onto each TCR beta cDNA molecule by a template-switch 5' adaptor carrying 12 random nucleotides. Each sample yielded at least 3 million CDR3-containing paired-end reads. All of the RNA was converted into first-strand cDNA using the Mint cDNA synthesis kit, with a TRBC-specific oligonucleotide serving as the primer. All cDNA was treated with uracil-DNA glycosylase and then went through a first 18-cycle PCR with the universal primers M1SS and BC2_uni_R. In the authors' own workflow: For normalization, 1 million high-quality reads were randomly selected from each sample, with every read carrying a distinct molecular identifier. Reads sharing molecular identifiers were discarded rather than binned into consensus sequences. MiTCR, run with a Q25 quality threshold and the strictest error-elimination algorithm, handled CDR3 identification, clonotype clustering and error correction. A nonparametric unseen species model with Euler transformation was used to estimate lower-bound total TCR beta diversity. TCRdb reprocessed the public reads (quality trimming at Q25 with fastp, clone calling with MiXCR) and kept in-frame beta chains. Every distinct CDR3 protein forms one entry, paired with its most common genes and DNA. The V and J calls here are based on TCRdb, not the publication. This sample is represented by more than 450,000 distinct CDR3 sequences; about 29% of them were singletons. Approximately 3.6% of the sample is taken by the ten largest.

Donors were about 36 systemically healthy Caucasian individuals from Russia aged 6 to 90 years. Each donor gave ten milliliters of peripheral blood, drawn into EDTA-treated Vacutainer tubes. Ficoll-Paque density-gradient centrifugation was used to isolate PBMCs, with at least 6.5 million per sample. Total RNA was extracted from PBMCs with Trizol reagent, with at least 5.5 micrograms obtained per sample. For every donor, an aliquot of PBMCs went through flow cytometry to measure the percentages of naive CD45RAhigh/CD27high T cells. This clonotype was found a few times. No antigen is known for it. No quality values exist for individual bases; no much larger clone is one base distant. CDR1 and CDR2, looked up from the germline V gene, are MNHEY and SVGAGI. The junction shows trimming of 9 bases on V and 4 bases on J, plus 9 bases between the germline ends. The CDR3, from cysteine to phenylalanine, totals 11 residues. Of the read, only the CDR3 DNA is kept; its 33 bases are in frame from base 1.

This sample also appeared in a second study, on T cells of mothers and their children. The second paper states: Nine systemically healthy Caucasian individuals, comprising three mothers and their six children, were included as donors. cDNA synthesis used all of the extracted RNA, with roughly 1.5 ug of RNA in each 15 ul reaction. Sample barcodes and 2-4 random nucleotides were added via the M1S primer in the second PCR. More than 8.5 million TCR beta CDR3 reads were obtained from each mother, and roughly 3 million reads were obtained from each child. Thymic selection similarly shapes TCR recombination output in related and unrelated pairs, with minor effect from inherited differences. Normalized repertoire overlap was always slightly but never significantly higher in related than unrelated mother-child pairs. No persistent microchimeric T cell clones were found, with a detection sensitivity of 85 to 100 clones per million clonotypes. In the study, deep NGS was used to compare the TCR beta repertoires of mothers and children, and features distinguishing related mother-child pairs from unrelated individuals were sought. Mothers averaged approximately 40 +/- 4 years of age and children averaged roughly 12 +/- 4 years. After adapter ligation with NEBNext reagents, the libraries were sequenced on Illumina HiSeq 2000 with 100+100 nt paired-end reads. To avoid cross-contamination, the mother libraries and the child libraries were prepared a month apart and sequenced in separate runs. Between about 500,000 and 2,300,000 distinct TCR beta clonotypes were identified per donor. Naive TCR beta clonotypes were estimated from low-frequency clonotypes matched to each donor's FACS-determined naive share, without sorting.

The sequenced sample consisted of blood. The receptor chain draws on TRBV6-5 and TRBJ1-2; the D gene lacks a confident call. The TCR comes from a boy aged 2 to 9 in good health. The CDR3 protein is CASARGYGYTF. The nucleotide sequence reads as follows: TGTGCCAGTGCCCGGGGCTATGGCTACACCTTC.